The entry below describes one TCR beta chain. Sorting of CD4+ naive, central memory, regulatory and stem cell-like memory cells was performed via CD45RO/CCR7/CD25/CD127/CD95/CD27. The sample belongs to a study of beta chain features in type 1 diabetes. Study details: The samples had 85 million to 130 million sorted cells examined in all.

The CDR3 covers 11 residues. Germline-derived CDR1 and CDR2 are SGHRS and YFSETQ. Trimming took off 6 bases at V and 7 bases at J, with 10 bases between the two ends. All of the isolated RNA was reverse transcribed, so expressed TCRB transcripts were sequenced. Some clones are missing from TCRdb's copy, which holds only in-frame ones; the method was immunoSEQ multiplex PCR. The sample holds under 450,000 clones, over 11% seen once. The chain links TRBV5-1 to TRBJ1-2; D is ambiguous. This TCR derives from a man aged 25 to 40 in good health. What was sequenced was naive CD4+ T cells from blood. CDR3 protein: CASKNVGGYTF. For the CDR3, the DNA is TGCGCCAGCAAAAACGTAGGTGGCTACACCTTC.